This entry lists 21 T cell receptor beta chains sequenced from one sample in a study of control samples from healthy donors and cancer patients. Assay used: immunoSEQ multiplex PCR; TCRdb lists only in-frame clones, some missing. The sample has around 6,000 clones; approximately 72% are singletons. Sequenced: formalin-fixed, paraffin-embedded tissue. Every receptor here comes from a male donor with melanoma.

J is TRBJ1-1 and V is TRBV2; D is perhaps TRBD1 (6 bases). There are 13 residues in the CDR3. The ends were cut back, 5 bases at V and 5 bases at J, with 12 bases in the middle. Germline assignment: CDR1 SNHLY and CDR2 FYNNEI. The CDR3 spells CASSLGAGTEAFF. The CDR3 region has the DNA TGTGCCAGCAGTTTGGGGGCAGGTACTGAAGCTTTCTTT.

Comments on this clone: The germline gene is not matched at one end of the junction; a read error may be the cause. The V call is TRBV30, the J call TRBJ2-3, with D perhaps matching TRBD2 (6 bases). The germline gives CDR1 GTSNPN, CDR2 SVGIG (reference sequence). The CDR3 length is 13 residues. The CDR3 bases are TGTGCCTGGAGTGTGAAGGACGGGACTCGAGGGAAATTT. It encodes CAWSVKDGTRGKF.

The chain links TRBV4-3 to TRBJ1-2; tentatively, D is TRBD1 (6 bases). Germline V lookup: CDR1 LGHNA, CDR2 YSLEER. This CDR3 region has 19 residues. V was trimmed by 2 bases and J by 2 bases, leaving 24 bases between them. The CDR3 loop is CASSQRIAAGALGNYGYTF. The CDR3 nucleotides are TGCGCCAGCAGCCAAAGGATTGCCGCAGGGGCGCTCGGGAACTATGGCTACACCTTC.

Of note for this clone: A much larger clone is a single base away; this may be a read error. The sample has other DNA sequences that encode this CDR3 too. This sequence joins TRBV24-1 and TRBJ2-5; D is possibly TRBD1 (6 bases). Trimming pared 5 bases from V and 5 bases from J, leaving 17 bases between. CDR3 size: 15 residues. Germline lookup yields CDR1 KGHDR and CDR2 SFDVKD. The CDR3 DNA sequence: TGTGCCACCAGTGCCCGACAGGTTGGAAGGGAGACCCAGTACTTC. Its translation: CATSARQVGRETQYF.

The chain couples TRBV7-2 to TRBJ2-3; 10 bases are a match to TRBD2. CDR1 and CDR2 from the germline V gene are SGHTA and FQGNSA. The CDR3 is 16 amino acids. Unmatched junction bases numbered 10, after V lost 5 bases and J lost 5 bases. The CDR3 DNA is TGTGCCAGCAGCACCACGTTGAGCGGGAGGGGAGATACGCAGTATTTT. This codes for CASSTTLSGRGDTQYF.

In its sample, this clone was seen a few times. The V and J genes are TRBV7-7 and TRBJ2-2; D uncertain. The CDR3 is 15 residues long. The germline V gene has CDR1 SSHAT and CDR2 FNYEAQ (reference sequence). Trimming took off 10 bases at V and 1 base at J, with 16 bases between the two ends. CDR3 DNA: TGTGCCACCCTTGTGGGCGGTCGGAACACCGGGGAGCTGTTTTTT. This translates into CATLVGGRNTGELFF. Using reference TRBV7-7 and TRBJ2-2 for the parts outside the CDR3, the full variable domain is GAGVSQSPRYKVTKRGQDVTLRCDPISSHATLYWYQQALGQGPEFLTYFNYEAQPDKSGLPSDRFSAERPEGSISTLTIQRTEQRDSAMYRCATLVGGRNTGELFFGEGSRLTVL.

The CDR3 sequence is CASSLGFYSGYTF. The CDR3 DNA reads as TGTGCCAGCAGCTTAGGATTTTATAGTGGCTACACCTTC. J is TRBJ1-2 and V is TRBV7-2; no clear D. The V end was cut by 1 base, the J end by 7 bases, with 10 bases between. The CDR3 covers 13 residues. Germline assignment: CDR1 SGHTA and CDR2 FQGNSA.

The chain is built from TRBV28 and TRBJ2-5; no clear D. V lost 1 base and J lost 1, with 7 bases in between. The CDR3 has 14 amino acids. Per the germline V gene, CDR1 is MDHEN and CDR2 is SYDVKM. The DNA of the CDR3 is TGTGCCAGCAGTTTATCCGGAGCCCAAGAGACCCAGTACTTC. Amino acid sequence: CASSLSGAQETQYF.

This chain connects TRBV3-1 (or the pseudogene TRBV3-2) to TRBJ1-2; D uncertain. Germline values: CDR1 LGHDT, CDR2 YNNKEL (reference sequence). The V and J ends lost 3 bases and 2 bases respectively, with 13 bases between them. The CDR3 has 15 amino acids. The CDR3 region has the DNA TGTGCCAGCAGCCATCAACAGATGGGCAACTATGGCTACACCTTC. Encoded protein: CASSHQQMGNYGYTF.

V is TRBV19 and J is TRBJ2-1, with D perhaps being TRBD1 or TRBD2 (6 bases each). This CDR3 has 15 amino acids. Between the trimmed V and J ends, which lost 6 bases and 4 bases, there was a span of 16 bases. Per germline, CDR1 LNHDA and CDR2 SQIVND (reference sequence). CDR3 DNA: TGTGCCAGTAGGGACCAGGGGAGGAGATACAATGAGCAGTTCTTC. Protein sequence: CASRDQGRRYNEQFF.

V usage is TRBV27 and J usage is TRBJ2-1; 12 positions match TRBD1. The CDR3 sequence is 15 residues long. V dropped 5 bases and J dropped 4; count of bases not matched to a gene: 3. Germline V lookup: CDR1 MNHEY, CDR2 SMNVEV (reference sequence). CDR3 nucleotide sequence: TGTGCCAGCAGTGGGGACAGGGGGCTATACAATGAGCAGTTCTTC. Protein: CASSGDRGLYNEQFF.

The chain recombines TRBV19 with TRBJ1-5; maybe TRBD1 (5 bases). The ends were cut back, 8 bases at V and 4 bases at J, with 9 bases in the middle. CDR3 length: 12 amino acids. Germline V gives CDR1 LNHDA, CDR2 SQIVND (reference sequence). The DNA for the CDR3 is TGTGCCAGTCGACAGTTAAATCAGCCCCAGCATTTT. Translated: CASRQLNQPQHF.

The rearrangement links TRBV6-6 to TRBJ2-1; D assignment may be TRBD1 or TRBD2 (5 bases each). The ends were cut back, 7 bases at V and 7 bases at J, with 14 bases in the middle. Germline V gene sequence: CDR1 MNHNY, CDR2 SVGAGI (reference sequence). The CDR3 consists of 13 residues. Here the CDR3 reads CASTWGWGNEQFF. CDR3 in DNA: TGTGCCAGCACCTGGGGGTGGGGTAATGAGCAGTTCTTC.

The CDR3 loop reads CASSQVGRSGEQYF. The CDR3 nucleotides read TGTGCCAGCAGCCAAGTAGGTAGAAGCGGCGAGCAGTACTTC. V gene TRBV3-1 (or the pseudogene TRBV3-2) combines with J gene TRBJ2-5; a possible D gene is TRBD2 (5 bases). The J call is uncertain, as TRBJ2-7 better fits the DNA end. This CDR3 region has 14 residues. CDR1 and CDR2 from the germline V gene are LGHDT and YNNKEL (reference sequence).

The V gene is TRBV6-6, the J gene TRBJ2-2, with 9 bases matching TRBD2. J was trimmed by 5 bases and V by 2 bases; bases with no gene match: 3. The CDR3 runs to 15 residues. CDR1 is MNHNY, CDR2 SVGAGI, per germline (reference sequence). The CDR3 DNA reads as TGTGCCAGCAGTTACGGGCTAGCGGGAACCGGGGAGCTGTTTTTT. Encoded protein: CASSYGLAGTGELFF.

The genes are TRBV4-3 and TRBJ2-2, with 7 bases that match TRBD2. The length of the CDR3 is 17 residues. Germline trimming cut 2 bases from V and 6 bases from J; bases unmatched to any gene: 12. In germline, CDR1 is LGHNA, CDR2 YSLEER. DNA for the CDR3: TGCGCCAGCAGCCAAAACCCGAGGGCGGGAGCCTCCGGGGAGCTGTTTTTT. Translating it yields CASSQNPRAGASGELFF.

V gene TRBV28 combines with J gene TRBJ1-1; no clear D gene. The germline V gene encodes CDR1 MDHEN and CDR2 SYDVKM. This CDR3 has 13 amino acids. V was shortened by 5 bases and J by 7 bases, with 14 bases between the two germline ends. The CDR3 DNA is TGTGCCAGCAGTCGAAGAAGGGCAAGTGAAGCTTTCTTT. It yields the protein CASSRRRASEAFF.

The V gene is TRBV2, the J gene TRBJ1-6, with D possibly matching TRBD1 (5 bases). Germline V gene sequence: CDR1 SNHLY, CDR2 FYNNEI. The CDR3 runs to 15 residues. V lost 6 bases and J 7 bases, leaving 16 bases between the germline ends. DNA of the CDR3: TGTGCCAGCAGAGGGACCCCGGGCGGGAATTCACCCCTCCACTTT. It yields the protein CASRGTPGGNSPLHF.

CDR3 DNA sequence: TGCGCCAGCAGCCAAGCTAGCGCAGTTACCTACGAGCAGTACTTC. Translating gives CASSQASAVTYEQYF. This chain joins TRBV4-3 and TRBJ2-7; possibly TRBD2 for D (6 bases). Germline V gives CDR1 LGHNA, CDR2 YSLEER. Between the trimmed V and J ends, which lost 1 base and 2 bases, there was a span of 12 bases. The CDR3 loop spans 15 amino acids.

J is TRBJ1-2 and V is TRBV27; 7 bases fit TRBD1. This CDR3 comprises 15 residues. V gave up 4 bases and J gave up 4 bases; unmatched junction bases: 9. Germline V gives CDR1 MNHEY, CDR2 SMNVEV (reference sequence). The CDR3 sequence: CASSYADRVGYGYTF. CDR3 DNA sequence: TGTGCCAGCAGTTACGCTGACAGGGTTGGCTATGGCTACACCTTC.

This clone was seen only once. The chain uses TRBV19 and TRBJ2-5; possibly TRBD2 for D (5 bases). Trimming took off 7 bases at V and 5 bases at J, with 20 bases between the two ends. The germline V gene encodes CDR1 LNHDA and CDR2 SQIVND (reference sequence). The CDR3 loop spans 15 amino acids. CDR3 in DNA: TGTGCCAGTACCCCACCGGGGATGGGCGCCGAGACCCAGTACTTC. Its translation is CASTPPGMGAETQYF.